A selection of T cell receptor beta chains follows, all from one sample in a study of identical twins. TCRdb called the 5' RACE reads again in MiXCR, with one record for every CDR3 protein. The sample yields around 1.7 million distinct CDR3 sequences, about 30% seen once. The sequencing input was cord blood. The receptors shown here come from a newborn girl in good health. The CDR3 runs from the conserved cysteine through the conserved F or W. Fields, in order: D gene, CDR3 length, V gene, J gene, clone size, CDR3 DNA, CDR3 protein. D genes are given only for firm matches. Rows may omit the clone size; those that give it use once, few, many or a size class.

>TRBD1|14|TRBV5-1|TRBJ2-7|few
TGCGCCAGAAAACGCGGGACAGGGGGCTACGAGCAGTACTTC
CARKRGTGGYEQYF
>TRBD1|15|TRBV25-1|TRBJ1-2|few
TGTGCCAGCAGTTCGCTAAGGGGACAGGGGGGCGGCTACACCTTC
CASSSLRGQGGGYTF
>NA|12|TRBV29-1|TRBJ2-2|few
TGCAGCGTTGGTAGGAACACCGGGGAGCTGTTTTTT
CSVGRNTGELFF
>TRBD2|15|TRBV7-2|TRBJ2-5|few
TGTGCCAGCAGCTTAAGTCTAGCGGGGTGGGAGACCCAGTACTTC
CASSLSLAGWETQYF
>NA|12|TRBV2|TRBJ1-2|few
TGTGCCAGCAGGCAGGTCAACTATGGCTACACCTTC
CASRQVNYGYTF
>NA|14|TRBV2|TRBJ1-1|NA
TGTGCCAGCAGGTTTCCTAACATGAACACTGAAGCTTTCTTT
CASRFPNMNTEAFF
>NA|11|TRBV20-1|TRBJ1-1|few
TGCAGTGCTCTTAAGAACACTGAAGCTTTCTTT
CSALKNTEAFF
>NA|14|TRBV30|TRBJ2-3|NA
TGTGCCTTGGGGATAGGTTCCCGCACAGATACGCAGTATTTT
CALGIGSRTDTQYF
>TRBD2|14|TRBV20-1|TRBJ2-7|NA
TGCAGTGCCCCCGGGACTAGCGGGAGATACGAGCAGTACTTC
CSAPGTSGRYEQYF
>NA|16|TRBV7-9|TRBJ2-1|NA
TGTGCCAGCAGTTACGAGGGGTTTAGCTCCCACAATGAGCAGTTCTTC
CASSYEGFSSHNEQFF
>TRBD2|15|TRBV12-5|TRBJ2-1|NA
TGTGCTAGTGGGCCCGGGACTAGCAGGAACAATGAGCAGTTCTTC
CASGPGTSRNNEQFF
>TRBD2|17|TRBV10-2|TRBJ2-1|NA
TGCGCCAGCAGTGAGAGACTAGCGGGGGGGCTTCCCAATGAGCAGTTCTTC
CASSERLAGGLPNEQFF
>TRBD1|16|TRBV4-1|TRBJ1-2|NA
TGCGCCAGCAGCCAAGCCCTCCGGACAGGAAACTATGGCTACACCTTC
CASSQALRTGNYGYTF
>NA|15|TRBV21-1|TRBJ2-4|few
TGTGCCAGCAGCAAAGGGAATAGTTCGGCCAATGAGCAGTACTTC
CASSKGNSSANEQYF
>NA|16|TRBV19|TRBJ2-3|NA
TGTGCCTGTAGTCTCCGAGGGGATCCCCGGACAGATACGCAGTATTTT
CACSLRGDPRTDTQYF
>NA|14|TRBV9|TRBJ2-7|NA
TGTGCCAGCAGCGTAGGGACAGTGGCCTACGAGCAGTACTTC
CASSVGTVAYEQYF
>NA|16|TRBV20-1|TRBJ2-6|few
TGCAGTGCCACGAATTTTGGGATCTCTGGGGCCAACGTCCTGACTTTC
CSATNFGISGANVLTF
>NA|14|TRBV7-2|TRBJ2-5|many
TGTGCCAGCAGCCCTAGTTCCTTTCAAGAGACCCAGTACTTC
CASSPSSFQETQYF
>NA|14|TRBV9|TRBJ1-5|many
TGTGCCAGCAGCCCAGGACGGGGCAATCAGCCCCAGCATTTT
CASSPGRGNQPQHF
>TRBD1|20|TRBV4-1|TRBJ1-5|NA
TGCGCCAGCAGCCAAGATTCGGGGGACAGAGGCCCTCATAGCAATCAGCCCCAGCATTTT
CASSQDSGDRGPHSNQPQHF
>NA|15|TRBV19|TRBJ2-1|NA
TGTGCCAGTAGTATAGGACACCAGCCCAACAATGAGCAGTTCTTC
CASSIGHQPNNEQFF
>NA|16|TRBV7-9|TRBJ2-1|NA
TGTGCCAGCAGCCTCCGGGGTCGGAAGGGGGGCCATGAGCAGTTCTTC
CASSLRGRKGGHEQFF
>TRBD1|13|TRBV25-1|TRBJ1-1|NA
TGTGCCAGCAGTGGACGACAGGGGGGTGAAGCTTTCTTT
CASSGRQGGEAFF
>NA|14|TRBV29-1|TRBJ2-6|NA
TGCAGCGCCAAGGACAGCTCTGGGGCCAACGTCCTGACTTTC
CSAKDSSGANVLTF
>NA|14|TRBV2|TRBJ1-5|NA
TGTGCCAGCAGTGGAGGGCCGGGCAATCAGCCCCAGCATTTT
CASSGGPGNQPQHF
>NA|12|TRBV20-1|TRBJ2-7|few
TGCAGTGCTTGGCGGGGCTCCTACGAGCAGTACTTC
CSAWRGSYEQYF
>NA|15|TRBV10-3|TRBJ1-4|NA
TGTGCCATCGGGCCCGGGCCGGCAACTAATGAAAAACTGTTTTTT
CAIGPGPATNEKLFF
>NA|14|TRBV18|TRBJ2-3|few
TGTGCCAGCTCAGCCACCTCTAGCACAGATACGCAGTATTTT
CASSATSSTDTQYF
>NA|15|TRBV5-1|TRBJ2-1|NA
TGCGCCAGCAGCTTGGCGGGGGGCTATAACAATGAGCAGTTCTTC
CASSLAGGYNNEQFF
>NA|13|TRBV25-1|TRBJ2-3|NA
TGTGCCAGCAGTGAACCACAGTTAGATACGCAGTATTTT
CASSEPQLDTQYF
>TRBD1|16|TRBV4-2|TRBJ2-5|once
TGTGCCAGCAGCGGGATGGCCCAGACAGGGCAAGAGACCCAGTACTTC
CASSGMAQTGQETQYF
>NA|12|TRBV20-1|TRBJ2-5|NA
TGCAGTGCTAGAGTCTGGCGGGAGACCCAGTACTTC
CSARVWRETQYF
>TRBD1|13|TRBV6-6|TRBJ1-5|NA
TGTGCCAGCAGTGGGAGACAGGGGCAGCCCCAGCATTTT
CASSGRQGQPQHF
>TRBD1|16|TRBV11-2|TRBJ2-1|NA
TGTGCCAGCAGCCCCCGGGGACAGGGTCTTTACGATGAGCAGTTCTTC
CASSPRGQGLYDEQFF
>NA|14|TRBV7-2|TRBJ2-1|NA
TGTGCCAGCAGCTTCCGCCCTTTGGGGGATGAGCAGTTCTTC
CASSFRPLGDEQFF
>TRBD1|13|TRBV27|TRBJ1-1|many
TGTGCCAGCAGCCAGACAGGGGGCACTGAAGCTTTCTTT
CASSQTGGTEAFF
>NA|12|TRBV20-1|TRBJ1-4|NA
TGCAGTGCTGTTAAGCCTAATGAAAAACTGTTTTTT
CSAVKPNEKLFF
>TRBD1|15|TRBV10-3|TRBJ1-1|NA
TGTGCCATCAGAACAGGGGGTTGGGGGAACACTGAAGCTTTCTTT
CAIRTGGWGNTEAFF
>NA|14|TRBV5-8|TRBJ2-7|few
TGTGCCAGCAGCTTGGGACTAGGTCACTACGAGCAGTACTTC
CASSLGLGHYEQYF
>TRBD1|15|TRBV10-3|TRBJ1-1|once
TGTGCCATCAGGGGGACAGGGACAATAGACACTGAAGCTTTCTTT
CAIRGTGTIDTEAFF
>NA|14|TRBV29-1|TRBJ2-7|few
TGCAGCGTTGTAGAGGGTCCCCTCTCCTACGAGCAGTACTTC
CSVVEGPLSYEQYF
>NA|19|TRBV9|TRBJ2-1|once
TGTGCCAGCAGCGTAGGATCACGGTCCTCTACGGGGTTCGTTCATGAGCAGTTCTTC
CASSVGSRSSTGFVHEQFF
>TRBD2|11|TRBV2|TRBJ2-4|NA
TGTGCCAGCAGTGTAGCGGGAGGGCTGTACTTC
CASSVAGGLYF
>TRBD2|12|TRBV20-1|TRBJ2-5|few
TGCAGTGCTGTTGGGAGGGCAGAGACCCAGTACTTC
CSAVGRAETQYF
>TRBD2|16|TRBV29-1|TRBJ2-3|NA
TGCAGCGTTGGGGGCCTAGCGGGAGTCAGCACAGATACGCAGTATTTT
CSVGGLAGVSTDTQYF
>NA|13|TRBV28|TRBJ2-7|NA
TGTGCCACCCGGCCAGGGGGGCGGCATGAGCAGTACTTC
CATRPGGRHEQYF
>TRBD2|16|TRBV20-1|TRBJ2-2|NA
TGCAGTGCTAGAAGGGGCGGGGGAACGGTGTCCGGGGAGCTGTTTTTT
CSARRGGGTVSGELFF
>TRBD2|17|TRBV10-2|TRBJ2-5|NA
TGCGCCAGCAGTGAGTCCCGACTAGCGGGGGGAACCAATGAGCAGTACTTC
CASSESRLAGGTNEQYF
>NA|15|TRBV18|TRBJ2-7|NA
TGTGCCAGCTCACCACTGAGTGGGTGCTCCTACGAGCAGTACTTC
CASSPLSGCSYEQYF
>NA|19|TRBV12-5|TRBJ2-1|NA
TGTGCTAGTGGTTTGGTACTTGGCAGCGATTCTAGCTCCTACAATGAGCAGTTCTTC
CASGLVLGSDSSSYNEQFF
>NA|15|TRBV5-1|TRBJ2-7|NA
TGCGCCAGCAGCTTGGATCTTGGAGCCTCCTGCGAGCAGTACTTC
CASSLDLGASCEQYF
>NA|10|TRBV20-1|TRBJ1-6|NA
TGCAGTGCCCCCATTGACTCCCTCCACTTT
CSAPIDSLHF